This T cell receptor (beta chain) is from a study of blood T cell repertoires in COVID-19. Across the study: Material from acute and convalescent COVID-19 was sourced from the United States, Italy and Spain. The cDNA or gDNA used as material had been derived from T cells, B-cell-depleted T cells, or PBMCs.

As handled by the study authors: Amplification with reference gene primers provided the estimates of nucleated cell counts. Assay: immunoSEQ multiplex PCR; the TCRdb copy retains only in-frame clones and omits some. V and J calls and clone size are as listed in that table; D and trimming were resolved from the DNA. The sample yields under 300,000 clones, roughly 88% seen once. V lost 0 bases, J lost 8 bases, and 6 bases stayed unmatched. From germline, CDR1 is LNHNV and CDR2 YYDKDF (reference sequence). This CDR3 is built from 14 residues. This TCR derives from a woman in her thirties or forties who had recovered from COVID-19. The sample consisted of peripheral blood. The chain recombines TRBV15 with TRBJ1-2; 7 bases map to TRBD1. The CDR3 nucleotides read TGTGCCACCAGCAGAGAAGAGGGGGCAGGAGGCTACACCTTC. Translation: CATSREEGAGGYTF.